This entry lists 22 T cell receptor beta chains sequenced from one sample in a study of T cells expressing NK-cell markers. No DNA is given; TCRdb re-called the 5' RACE reads and lists each CDR3 protein once. The table for this sample gives about 160,000 distinct CDR3 sequences. Material: blood T cells: a sorted CD56 or NKG2C T cell subset, CD4+ or CD8+ T cells, or bulk PBMC T cells (not recorded which). These receptors all come from a man aged 18-70 years in good health.

This rearrangement joins TRBV13 to TRBJ2-7; TCRdb calls TRBD1, which cannot be checked without DNA. This CDR3 region has 12 residues. The germline gives CDR1 PRHDT, CDR2 FYEKMQ (reference sequence). CDR3 loop: CASSPDRYEQYF.

The J gene is TRBJ2-5, the V gene TRBV10-3; TCRdb proposes TRBD2, but this gene call is untestable without DNA. Per the germline V gene, CDR1 is ENHRY and CDR2 is SYGVKD. The CDR3 runs 15 residues. CDR3 sequence: CAIRPTSGGRETQYF.

This chain uses TRBV28 with TRBJ2-2. Germline values: CDR1 MDHEN, CDR2 SYDVKM. CDR3 length: 14 residues. CDR3 amino acids: CASSLQENTGELFF.

The rearrangement joins TRBV7-9 to TRBJ2-1; the D call of TRBD1 rests on TCRdb alone, since no DNA is present to check it. Germline V gene lookup returns CDR1 SEHNR and CDR2 FQNEAQ (reference sequence). The length of the CDR3 is 15 residues. CDR3 in amino acids: CASSLVGAGAGEQFF. Full variable domain (remainder filled in from reference TRBV7-9 and TRBJ2-1): DTGVSQNPRHKITKRGQNVTFRCDPISEHNRLYWYRQTLGQGPEFLTYFQNEAQLEKSRLLSDRFSAERPKGSFSTLEIQRTEQGDSAMYLCASSLVGAGAGEQFFGPGTRLTVL.

The chain carries TRBV7-6 and TRBJ1-1. Germline V gene sequence: CDR1 SGHVS, CDR2 FNYEAQ. The CDR3 is 15 residues long. CDR3 sequence reads: CASNVRPGARKFAFF.

This chain links TRBV12-3 or TRBV12-4 with TRBJ1-4; the TRBD1 assignment by TCRdb is unverifiable without DNA. The CDR3 loop spans 15 amino acids. The chain's CDR3 is CASSPGGGTNEKLFF.

Here the CDR3 reads CASSESGTGTDTQYF. This sequence joins TRBV9 and TRBJ2-3; TCRdb calls TRBD1, which cannot be checked without DNA. The germline V gene has CDR1 SGDLS and CDR2 YYNGEE. The CDR3 runs 15 residues.

The rearrangement links TRBV19 to TRBJ2-5; there is no DNA to check the TCRdb D call of TRBD1. The CDR3 spans 15 residues. CDR1 LNHDA and CDR2 SQIVND come from the germline V gene (reference sequence). The CDR3 is CASSRGSGAGETQYF. The variable domain in full, completed from reference TRBV19 and TRBJ2-5, reads DGGITQSPKYLFRKEGQNVTLSCEQNLNHDAMYWYRQDPGQGLRLIYYSQIVNDFQKGDIAEGYSVSREKKESFPLTVTSAQKNPTAFYLCASSRGSGAGETQYFGPGTRLLVL.

The rearrangement uses TRBV7-3 and TRBJ2-7; TCRdb outputs TRBD2, but without DNA this stays unchecked. CDR1 and CDR2 from the germline V gene are SGHTA and FQGTGA. There are 15 residues in the CDR3. The CDR3: CASSYDSGSAYEQYF.

This chain joins TRBV7-9 and TRBJ2-5. The CDR3 has 14 residues. CDR1 and CDR2 from the germline V gene are SEHNR and FQNEAQ (reference sequence). The CDR3 reads CASSLAVDGQTQYF. Full variable domain (rest looked up from reference TRBV7-9 and TRBJ2-5): DTGVSQNPRHKITKRGQNVTFRCDPISEHNRLYWYRQTLGQGPEFLTYFQNEAQLEKSRLLSDRFSAERPKGSFSTLEIQRTEQGDSAMYLCASSLAVDGQTQYFGPGTRLLVL.

The chain joins TRBV19 to TRBJ2-5; the D call of TRBD1 rests on TCRdb alone, since no DNA is present to check it. This CDR3 region has 15 residues. CDR1 LNHDA and CDR2 SQIVND come from the germline V gene (reference sequence). CDR3 amino acids: CASSPFSSGRETQYF.

The chain recombines TRBV2 with TRBJ1-1. Germline CDR1 SNHLY, CDR2 FYNNEI. The length of the CDR3 is 13 residues. CDR3 residues: CASSVWQADEAFF.

The chain carries TRBV7-9 and TRBJ2-1; TCRdb returns TRBD2, unconfirmable since there is no DNA. This CDR3 has 15 residues. Germline CDR1 is SEHNR and CDR2 is FQNEAQ (reference sequence). Here the CDR3 reads CASSLTSGPYNEQFF.

The chain employs TRBV25-1 and TRBJ2-3; TCRdb outputs TRBD2, but without DNA this stays unchecked. The CDR3 covers 18 residues. CDR1 and CDR2 (germline): MGHDK, SYGVNS. This chain's CDR3 is CASSETLAGVYSTDTQYF.

J is TRBJ2-1 and V is TRBV6-4; TCRdb reports TRBD2, a call that lacks DNA to check it against. CDR3 size: 17 residues. Germline V lookup: CDR1 MRHNA, CDR2 SNTAGT. CDR3 region: CASSEGGLAGDNNEQFF.

This rearrangement joins TRBV20-1 to TRBJ2-7; TCRdb picks TRBD2, but there is no DNA to check that call. This CDR3 comprises 16 residues. Per germline, CDR1 DFQATT and CDR2 SNEGSKA (reference sequence). The chain's CDR3 is CSADNGAGRSSYEQYF.

This rearrangement joins TRBV7-6 to TRBJ2-3; lacking DNA, the TRBD1 call made by TCRdb goes unchecked. Germline loops: CDR1 SGHVS, CDR2 FNYEAQ. The CDR3 is 12 amino acids. The chain's CDR3 is CASSSDWAAQYF.

J is TRBJ2-7 and V is TRBV5-5; the TRBD1 assignment by TCRdb is unverifiable without DNA. The CDR3 covers 15 residues. Per the germline V gene, CDR1 is SGHKS and CDR2 is YYEKEE (reference sequence). The CDR3 region is CASSLFGTVVYEQYF.

The gene calls are TRBV20-1 and TRBJ2-7; TCRdb proposes TRBD1, but this gene call is untestable without DNA. The CDR3 extends over 13 amino acids. From germline, CDR1 is DFQATT and CDR2 SNEGSKA (reference sequence). The CDR3 here is CSAPRYRGYEQYF.

V usage is TRBV20-1 and J usage is TRBJ2-1; there is no DNA to check the TCRdb D call of TRBD2. In germline, CDR1 is DFQATT, CDR2 SNEGSKA (reference sequence). The CDR3 loop spans 15 amino acids. CDR3 sequence: CSARLLAGDYNEQFF.

The chain uses TRBV2 and TRBJ2-2; with no DNA, the TCRdb D assignment of TRBD2 cannot be verified. CDR1 and CDR2 (germline): SNHLY, FYNNEI. This CDR3 is 16 amino acids long. This chain's CDR3 is CASSELAGRNTGELFF.

V usage is TRBV27 and J usage is TRBJ1-6. The CDR3 covers 15 residues. CDR1 and CDR2 from the germline V gene are MNHEY and SMNVEV (reference sequence). CDR3 residues: CASSLYGLYNSPLHF.